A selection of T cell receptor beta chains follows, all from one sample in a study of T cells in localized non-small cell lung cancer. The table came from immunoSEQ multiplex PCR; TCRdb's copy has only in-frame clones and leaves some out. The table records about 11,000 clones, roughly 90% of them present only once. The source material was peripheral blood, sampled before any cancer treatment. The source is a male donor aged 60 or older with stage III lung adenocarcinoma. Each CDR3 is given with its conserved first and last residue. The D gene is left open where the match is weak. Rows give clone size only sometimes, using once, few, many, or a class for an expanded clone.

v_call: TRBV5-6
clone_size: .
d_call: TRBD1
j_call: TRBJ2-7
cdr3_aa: CASSSRDRRYEQYF
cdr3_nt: TGTGCCAGCAGCTCCCGGGACAGGCGCTACGAGCAGTACTTC

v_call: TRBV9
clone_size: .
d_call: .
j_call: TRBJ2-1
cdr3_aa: CASSFTSASSYNEQFF
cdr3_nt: TGTGCCAGCAGCTTTACTAGTGCCAGCTCCTACAATGAGCAGTTCTTC

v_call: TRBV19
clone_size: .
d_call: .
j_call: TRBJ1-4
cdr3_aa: CASSIGGTYDEKLFF
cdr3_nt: TGTGCCAGTAGTATCGGTGGGACATACGATGAAAAACTGTTTTTT

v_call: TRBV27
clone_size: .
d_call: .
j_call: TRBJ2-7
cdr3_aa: CASSPRDPAYEQYF
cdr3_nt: TGTGCCAGCAGTCCACGGGACCCAGCCTACGAGCAGTACTTC

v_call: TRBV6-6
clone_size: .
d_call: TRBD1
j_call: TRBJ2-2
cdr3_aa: CASRTDRERGELFF
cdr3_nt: TGTGCCAGCAGGACGGACAGGGAAAGGGGGGAGCTGTTTTTT

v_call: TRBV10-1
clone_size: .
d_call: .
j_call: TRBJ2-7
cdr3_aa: CASSELLGEAPYEQYF
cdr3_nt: TGCGCCAGCAGTGAGTTGCTAGGCGAGGCCCCCTACGAGCAGTACTTC

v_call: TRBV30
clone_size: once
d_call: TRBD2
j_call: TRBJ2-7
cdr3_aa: CAWSPLGGSDLRQYF
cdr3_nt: TGTGCCTGGAGTCCCTTGGGAGGGTCCGACCTACGGCAGTACTTC

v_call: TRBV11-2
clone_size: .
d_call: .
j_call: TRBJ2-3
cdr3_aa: CASNLGAGMADTQYF
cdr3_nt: TGTGCCAGCAACCTTGGGGCGGGAATGGCAGATACGCAGTATTTT

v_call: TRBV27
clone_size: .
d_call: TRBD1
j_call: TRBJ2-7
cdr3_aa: CATGPLGQGSYEQYF
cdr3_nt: TGTGCCACCGGACCGCTAGGACAGGGGTCCTACGAGCAGTACTTC

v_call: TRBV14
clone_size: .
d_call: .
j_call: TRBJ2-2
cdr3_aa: CASSSDRELFF
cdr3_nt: TGTGCCAGCAGTAGTGACCGGGAGCTGTTTTTT

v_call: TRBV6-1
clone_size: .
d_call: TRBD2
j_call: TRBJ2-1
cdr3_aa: CASKPSGRTYNEQFF
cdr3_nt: TGTGCCAGCAAGCCTAGCGGGAGAACCTACAATGAGCAGTTCTTC

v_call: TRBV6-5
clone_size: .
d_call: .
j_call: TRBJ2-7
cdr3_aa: CASSSGVYEQYF
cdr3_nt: TGTGCCAGCAGCTCAGGGGTTTACGAGCAGTACTTC

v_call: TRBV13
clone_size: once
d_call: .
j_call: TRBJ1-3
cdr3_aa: CASSRSGSSGNTIYF
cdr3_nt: TGTGCCAGCAGCCGCTCGGGGAGCTCTGGAAACACCATATATTTT

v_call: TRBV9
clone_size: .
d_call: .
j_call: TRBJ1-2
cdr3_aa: CASSVARSYGYTF
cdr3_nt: TGTGCCAGCAGCGTAGCTAGGAGCTATGGCTACACCTTC

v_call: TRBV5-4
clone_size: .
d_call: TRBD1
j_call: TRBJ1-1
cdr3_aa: CASSPSTGRGTEAFF
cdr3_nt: TGTGCCAGCAGCCCATCGACAGGGAGGGGCACTGAAGCTTTCTTT

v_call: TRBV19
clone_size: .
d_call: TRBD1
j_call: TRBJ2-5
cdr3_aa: CASKGTGAETQYF
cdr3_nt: TGTGCCAGTAAGGGGACAGGGGCCGAGACCCAGTACTTC

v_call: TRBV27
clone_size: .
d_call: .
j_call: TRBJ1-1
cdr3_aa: CASRRDTMNTEAFF
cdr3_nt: TGTGCCAGCAGACGGGACACGATGAACACTGAAGCTTTCTTT

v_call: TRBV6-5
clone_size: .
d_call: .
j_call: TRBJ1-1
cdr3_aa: CASIPGGAGTEAFF
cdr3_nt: TGTGCCAGCATACCCGGGGGGGCCGGGACTGAAGCTTTCTTT

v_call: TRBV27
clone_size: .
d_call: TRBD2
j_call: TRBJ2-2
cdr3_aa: CASRPLAGGNTGELFF
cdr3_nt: TGTGCCAGCAGGCCCCTTGCGGGAGGGAACACCGGGGAGCTGTTTTTT

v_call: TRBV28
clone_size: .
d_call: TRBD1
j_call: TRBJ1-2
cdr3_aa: CASKGGQGGYGYTF
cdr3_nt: TGTGCCAGCAAGGGAGGACAGGGGGGATATGGCTACACCTTC

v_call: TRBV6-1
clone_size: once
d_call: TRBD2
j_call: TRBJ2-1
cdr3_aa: CASTLAADNEQFF
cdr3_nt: TGTGCCAGCACGCTAGCGGCAGACAATGAGCAGTTCTTC

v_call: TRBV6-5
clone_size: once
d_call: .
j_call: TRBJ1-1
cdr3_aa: CASSQSFNGGLEAFF
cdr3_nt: TGTGCCAGCAGCCAAAGCTTTAACGGGGGCCTTGAAGCTTTCTTT

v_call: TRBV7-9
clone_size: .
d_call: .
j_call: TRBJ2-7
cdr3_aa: CASSLVSGTYPAYEQYF
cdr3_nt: TGTGCCAGCAGCTTAGTTTCCGGGACGTATCCTGCCTACGAGCAGTACTTC

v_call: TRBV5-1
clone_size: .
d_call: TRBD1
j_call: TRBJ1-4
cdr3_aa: CASSFRGNEKLFF
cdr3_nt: TGCGCCAGCAGCTTCAGGGGGAATGAAAAACTGTTTTTT

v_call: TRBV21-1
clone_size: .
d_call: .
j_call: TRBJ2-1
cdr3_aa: CAGWTRCNEQFF
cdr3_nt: TGTGCCGGGTGGACTAGGTGCAATGAGCAGTTCTTC

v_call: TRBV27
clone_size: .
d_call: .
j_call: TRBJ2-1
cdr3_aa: CASSSPFGRTDRNEQFF
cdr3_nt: TGTGCCAGCAGTTCCCCTTTTGGGAGGACAGATCGGAATGAGCAGTTCTTC

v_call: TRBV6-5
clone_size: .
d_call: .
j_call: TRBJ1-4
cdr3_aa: CASSYNQGGEKLFF
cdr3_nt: TGTGCCAGCAGTTACAACCAGGGTGGTGAAAAACTGTTTTTT

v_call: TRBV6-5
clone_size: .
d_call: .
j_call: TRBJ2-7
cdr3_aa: CASSDPRGRDREQYF
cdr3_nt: TGTGCCAGCAGCGATCCCCGCGGGCGGGATCGAGAGCAGTACTTC

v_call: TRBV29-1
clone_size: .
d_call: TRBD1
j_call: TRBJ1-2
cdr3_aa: CSVLRRLGQGDYGYTF
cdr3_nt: TGCAGCGTCTTGCGGAGGTTGGGACAGGGGGACTATGGCTACACCTTC

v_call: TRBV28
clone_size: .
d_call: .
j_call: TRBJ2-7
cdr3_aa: CASSLDVLGHEQYF
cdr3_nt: TGTGCCAGCAGTTTGGACGTTTTGGGGCACGAGCAGTACTTC

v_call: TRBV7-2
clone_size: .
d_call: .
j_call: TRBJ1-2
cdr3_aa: CASSPGRSYGYTF
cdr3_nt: TGTGCCAGCAGCCCAGGACGGAGCTATGGCTACACCTTC

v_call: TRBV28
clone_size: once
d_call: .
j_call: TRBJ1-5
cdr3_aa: CASKGGNQPQHF
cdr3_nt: TGTGCCAGCAAAGGGGGCAATCAGCCCCAGCATTTT

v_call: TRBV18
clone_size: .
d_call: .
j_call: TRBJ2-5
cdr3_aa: CASSPPTARETQYF
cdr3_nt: TGTGCCAGCTCACCGCCTACGGCAAGAGAGACCCAGTACTTC

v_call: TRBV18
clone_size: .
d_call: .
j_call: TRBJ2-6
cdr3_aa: CASSPTGPGANVLTF
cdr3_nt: TGTGCCAGCTCTCCCACAGGGCCTGGGGCCAACGTCCTGACTTTC

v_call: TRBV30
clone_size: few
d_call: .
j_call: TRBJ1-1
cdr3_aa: CAWSVRARTEAFF
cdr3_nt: TGTGCCTGGAGTGTACGGGCCAGGACTGAAGCTTTCTTT

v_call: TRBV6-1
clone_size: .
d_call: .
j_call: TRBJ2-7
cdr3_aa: CASKDYEQYF
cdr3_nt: TGTGCCAGCAAGGACTACGAGCAGTACTTC

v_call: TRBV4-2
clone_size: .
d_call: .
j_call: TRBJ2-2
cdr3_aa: CASSQLASDTGELFF
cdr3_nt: TGTGCCAGCAGCCAATTGGCTAGCGACACCGGGGAGCTGTTTTTT

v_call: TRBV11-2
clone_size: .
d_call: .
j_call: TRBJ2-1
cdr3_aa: CASSKRLGEPEQFF
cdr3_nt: TGTGCCAGCAGCAAACGACTTGGAGAACCTGAGCAGTTCTTC

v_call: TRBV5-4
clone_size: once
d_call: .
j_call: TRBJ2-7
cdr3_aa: CASSPRDLHEQYF
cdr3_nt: TGTGCCAGCAGCCCAAGGGATTTGCACGAGCAGTACTTC

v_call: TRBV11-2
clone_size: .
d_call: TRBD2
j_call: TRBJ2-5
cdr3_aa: CASSPGLAGETQYF
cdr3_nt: TGTGCCAGCAGTCCCGGACTAGCGGGAGAGACCCAGTACTTC

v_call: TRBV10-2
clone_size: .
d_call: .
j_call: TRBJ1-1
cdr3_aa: CASSESRLNTEAFF
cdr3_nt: TGCGCCAGCAGTGAGTCGAGACTGAACACTGAAGCTTTCTTT

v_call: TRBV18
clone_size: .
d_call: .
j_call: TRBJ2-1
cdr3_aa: CASSQTGTNEQFF
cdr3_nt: TGTGCCAGCTCACAAACAGGTACCAATGAGCAGTTCTTC

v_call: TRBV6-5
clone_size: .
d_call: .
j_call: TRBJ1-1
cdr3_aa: CASLGARTEAFF
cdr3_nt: TGTGCCAGCCTCGGGGCGAGGACTGAAGCTTTCTTT

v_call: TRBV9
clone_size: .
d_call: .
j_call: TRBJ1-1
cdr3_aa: CASSVDGYMNTEAFF
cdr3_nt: TGTGCCAGCAGCGTAGACGGGTATATGAACACTGAAGCTTTCTTT

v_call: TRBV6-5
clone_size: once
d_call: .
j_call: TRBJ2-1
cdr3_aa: CASSYSEADYYNEQFF
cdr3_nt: TGTGCCAGCAGTTACTCGGAGGCGGATTACTACAATGAGCAGTTCTTC

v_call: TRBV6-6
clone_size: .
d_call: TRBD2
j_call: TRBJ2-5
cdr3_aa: CASSYQGGFQETQYF
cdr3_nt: TGTGCCAGCAGTTACCAGGGAGGGTTTCAAGAGACCCAGTACTTC

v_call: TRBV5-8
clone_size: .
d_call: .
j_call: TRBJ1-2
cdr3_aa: CASSLGGANYGYTF
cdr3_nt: TGTGCCAGCAGCTTGGGAGGGGCTAACTATGGCTACACCTTC

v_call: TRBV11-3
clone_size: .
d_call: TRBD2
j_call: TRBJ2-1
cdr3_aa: CASSFGLAGGNEQFF
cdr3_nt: TGTGCCAGCAGCTTCGGACTAGCGGGGGGCAATGAGCAGTTCTTC

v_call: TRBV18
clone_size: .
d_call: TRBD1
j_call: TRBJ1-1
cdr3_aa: CASSRDRGNTEAFF
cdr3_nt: TGTGCCAGCTCACGTGACAGGGGAAACACTGAAGCTTTCTTT

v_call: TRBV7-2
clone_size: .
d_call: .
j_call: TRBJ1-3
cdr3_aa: CASSLAGGDTIYF
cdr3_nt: TGTGCCAGCAGCTTAGCAGGGGGGGACACCATATATTTT

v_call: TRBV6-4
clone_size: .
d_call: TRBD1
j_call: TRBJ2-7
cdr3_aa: CASSDSKFDRETGAYEQYF
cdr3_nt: TGTGCCAGCAGTGACTCGAAGTTCGACCGAGAGACAGGGGCCTACGAGCAGTACTTC

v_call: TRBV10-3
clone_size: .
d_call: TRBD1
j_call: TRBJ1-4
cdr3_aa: CAISAGPGGGEKLFF
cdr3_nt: TGTGCCATCAGTGCCGGCCCAGGGGGCGGTGAAAAACTGTTTTTT

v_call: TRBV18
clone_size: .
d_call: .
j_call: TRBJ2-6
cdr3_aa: CASSPLSASGANVLTF
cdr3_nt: TGTGCCAGCTCACCCCTTAGTGCCTCTGGGGCCAACGTCCTGACTTTC

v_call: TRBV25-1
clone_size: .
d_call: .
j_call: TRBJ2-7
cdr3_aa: CASSEAAGRAEQYF
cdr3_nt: TGTGCCAGCAGTGAAGCGGCGGGAAGGGCCGAGCAGTACTTC

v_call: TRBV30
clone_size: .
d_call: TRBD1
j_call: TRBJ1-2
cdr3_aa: CAWSVTGGYGYTF
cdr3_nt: TGTGCCTGGAGTGTAACAGGGGGCTATGGCTACACCTTC

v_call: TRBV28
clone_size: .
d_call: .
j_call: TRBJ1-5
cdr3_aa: CASSSIMTVSNQPQHF
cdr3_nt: TGTGCCAGCAGTTCAATCATGACAGTTAGCAATCAGCCCCAGCATTTT

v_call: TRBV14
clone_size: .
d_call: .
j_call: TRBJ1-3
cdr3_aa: CASSRGSPGNTIYF
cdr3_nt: TGTGCCAGCAGCCGGGGGAGCCCTGGAAACACCATATATTTT

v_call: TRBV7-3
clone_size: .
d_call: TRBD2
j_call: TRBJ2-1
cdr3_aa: CASSLIGGSKDEQFF
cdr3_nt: TGTGCCAGCAGCTTAATCGGCGGGAGTAAAGATGAGCAGTTCTTC

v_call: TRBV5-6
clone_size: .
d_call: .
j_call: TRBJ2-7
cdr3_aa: CASRRAGGYEQYF
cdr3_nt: TGTGCCAGCAGGAGGGCAGGAGGGTACGAGCAGTACTTC

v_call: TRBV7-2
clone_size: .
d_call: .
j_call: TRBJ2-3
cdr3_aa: CASSLEGRRDLGTDTQYF
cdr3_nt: TGTGCCAGCAGCTTAGAGGGAAGGAGGGATTTAGGCACAGATACGCAGTATTTT